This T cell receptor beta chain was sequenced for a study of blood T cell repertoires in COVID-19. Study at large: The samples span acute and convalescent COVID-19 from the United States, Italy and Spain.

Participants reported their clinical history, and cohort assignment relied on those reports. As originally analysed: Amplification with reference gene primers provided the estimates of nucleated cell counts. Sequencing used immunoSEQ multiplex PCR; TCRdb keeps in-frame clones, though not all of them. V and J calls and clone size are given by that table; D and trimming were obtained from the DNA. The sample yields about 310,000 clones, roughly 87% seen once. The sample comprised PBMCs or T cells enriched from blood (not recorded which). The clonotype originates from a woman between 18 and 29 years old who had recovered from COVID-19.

CDR3 nucleotides: TGTGCCAGCGCGTATGGGACACTTGATTCCGGGGAGCTGTTTTTT. Protein product: CASAYGTLDSGELFF. The chain has TRBV28 and TRBJ2-2; maybe TRBD1 (6 bases). Between the trimmed V and J ends, which lost 8 bases and 6 bases, there was a span of 19 bases. From germline, CDR1 is MDHEN and CDR2 SYDVKM. This CDR3 is 15 amino acids long.